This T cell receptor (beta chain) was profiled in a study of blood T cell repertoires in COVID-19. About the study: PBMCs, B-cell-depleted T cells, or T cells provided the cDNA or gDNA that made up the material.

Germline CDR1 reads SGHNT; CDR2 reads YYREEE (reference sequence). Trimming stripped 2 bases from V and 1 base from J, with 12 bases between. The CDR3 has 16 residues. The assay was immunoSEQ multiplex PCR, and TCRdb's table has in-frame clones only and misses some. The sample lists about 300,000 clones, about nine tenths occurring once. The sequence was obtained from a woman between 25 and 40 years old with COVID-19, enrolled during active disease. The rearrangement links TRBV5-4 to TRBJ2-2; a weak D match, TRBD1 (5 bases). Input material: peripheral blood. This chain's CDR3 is CASSFGQVLNTGELFF. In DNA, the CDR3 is TGTGCCAGCAGCTTCGGACAAGTTTTGAACACCGGGGAGCTGTTTTTT.